These T cell receptor beta chains were read from a single sample in a study of T cell responses to AZD1222 COVID-19 vaccine. Some clones are missing from TCRdb's copy, which holds only in-frame ones; the method was immunoSEQ multiplex PCR. Among around 200,000 clones, approximately 92% were seen once, and the ten largest hold more than 0.85%. The specimen comprised peripheral blood, sampled 28 days after the second dose of the MenACWY control vaccine. The receptors shown here come from an adult who received the MenACWY meningococcal vaccine as a control. CDR3s include the opening cysteine and the closing phenylalanine or tryptophan. Fields, in order: CDR3 protein, CDR3 DNA, clone size, D gene, V gene, J gene. The D gene is left open where the match is weak. Expanded clones are given a class, and other clones once, few, many or no size at all.

CDR3: CASSPGQTDEQYF
DNA: TGTGCCAGCTCACCTGGACAGACCGACGAGCAGTACTTC
size: .
D: .
V: TRBV18
J: TRBJ2-7

CDR3: CASSLPPTTGYGYTF
DNA: TGTGCCAGCAGCTTGCCCCCCACGACAGGGTATGGCTACACCTTC
size: .
D: TRBD1
V: TRBV5-6
J: TRBJ1-2

CDR3: CASSPREAEAFF
DNA: TGTGCCAGCTCCCCCCGAGAGGCCGAAGCTTTCTTT
size: .
D: .
V: TRBV18
J: TRBJ1-1

CDR3: CASSQSGVMDTQYF
DNA: TGCGCCAGCAGCCAATCGGGGGTTATGGATACGCAGTATTTT
size: .
D: .
V: TRBV4-3
J: TRBJ2-3

CDR3: CASSASGTGKEKLFF
DNA: TGTGCCAGCAGCGCATCCGGGACAGGGAAAGAAAAACTGTTTTTT
size: .
D: TRBD1
V: TRBV9
J: TRBJ1-4

CDR3: CASSFGTGDGANVLTF
DNA: TGTGCCAGCAGTTTCGGGACAGGGGATGGGGCCAACGTCCTGACTTTC
size: .
D: TRBD1
V: TRBV27
J: TRBJ2-6

CDR3: CASSLQGTNSPLHF
DNA: TGTGCCAGCAGCTTACAGGGTACGAATTCACCCCTCCACTTT
size: .
D: .
V: TRBV7-9
J: TRBJ1-6

CDR3: CATGTGALNTEAFF
DNA: TGTGCCACCGGGACAGGGGCCTTGAACACTGAAGCTTTCTTT
size: .
D: TRBD1
V: TRBV7-8
J: TRBJ1-1

CDR3: CASSPRQGDSPLHF
DNA: TGTGCCAGCAGCCCGAGACAGGGAGATTCACCCCTCCACTTT
size: .
D: TRBD1
V: TRBV7-2
J: TRBJ1-6

CDR3: CASSSGTGWGETQYF
DNA: TGTGCCAGCAGCTCCGGGACAGGGTGGGGAGAGACCCAGTACTTC
size: .
D: TRBD1
V: TRBV6-5
J: TRBJ2-5

CDR3: CAFRPFSGQPQHF
DNA: TGTGCCTTCCGTCCATTTTCGGGGCAGCCCCAGCATTTT
size: .
D: .
V: TRBV30
J: TRBJ1-5

CDR3: CAIRGANTEAFF
DNA: TGTGCCATCAGAGGGGCGAACACTGAAGCTTTCTTT
size: .
D: .
V: TRBV10-3
J: TRBJ1-1

CDR3: CASSYPQRSGGEQYF
DNA: TGTGCCAGCAGTTACCCGCAGAGATCGGGGGGGGAGCAGTACTTC
size: .
D: TRBD2
V: TRBV6-5
J: TRBJ2-7

CDR3: CASRRTGGGSPLHF
DNA: TGTGCCAGCAGACGTACAGGGGGCGGGTCACCCCTCCACTTT
size: .
D: TRBD1
V: TRBV2
J: TRBJ1-6

CDR3: CASSTDRGSGTTIYF
DNA: TGTGCCAGCAGCACGGACAGGGGTTCTGGAACCACCATATATTTT
size: once
D: TRBD1
V: TRBV6-5
J: TRBJ1-3

CDR3: CASSYSGTSSSETQYF
DNA: TGTGCCAGCAGTTACTCCGGGACCTCCTCCTCTGAGACCCAGTACTTC
size: .
D: .
V: TRBV6-5
J: TRBJ2-5

CDR3: CASSQKGGRFSEAFF
DNA: TGTGCCAGCAGCCAAAAAGGGGGCAGGTTCTCTGAAGCTTTCTTT
size: few
D: TRBD1
V: TRBV7-2
J: TRBJ1-1

CDR3: CASSLTTAYEQYF
DNA: TGTGCCAGCAGCTTAACGACAGCTTACGAGCAGTACTTC
size: .
D: .
V: TRBV11-2
J: TRBJ2-7

CDR3: CSVVRGRTEAFF
DNA: TGCAGCGTTGTGCGTGGCAGAACTGAAGCTTTCTTT
size: .
D: .
V: TRBV29-1
J: TRBJ1-1

CDR3: CSVLTSGGRGETQYF
DNA: TGCAGCGTCTTGACTAGCGGGGGGCGAGGGGAGACCCAGTACTTC
size: .
D: TRBD2
V: TRBV29-1
J: TRBJ2-5

CDR3: CASSSGQTVNYGYTF
DNA: TGTGCCAGCAGCTCAGGACAGACGGTTAACTATGGCTACACCTTC
size: .
D: .
V: TRBV7-9
J: TRBJ1-2

CDR3: CASSLMGQGHRSYNSPLHF
DNA: TGTGCCAGCAGTTTAATGGGACAGGGGCATCGATCCTATAATTCACCCCTCCACTTT
size: .
D: TRBD1
V: TRBV28
J: TRBJ1-6

CDR3: CASSLPDRNTEAFF
DNA: TGTGCCAGCAGTTTACCGGACAGAAACACTGAAGCTTTCTTT
size: .
D: .
V: TRBV28
J: TRBJ1-1

CDR3: CASSQEGRTNYGYTF
DNA: TGTGCCAGCAGCCAAGAGGGCCGCACGAACTATGGCTACACCTTC
size: .
D: .
V: TRBV3-1/TRBV3-2
J: TRBJ1-2

CDR3: CAGGGPASNYGYTF
DNA: TGTGCCGGGGGAGGCCCGGCCTCTAACTATGGCTACACCTTC
size: .
D: .
V: TRBV7-8
J: TRBJ1-2

CDR3: CASSQGAGAFQETQYF
DNA: TGCGCCAGCAGCCAAGGAGCGGGGGCCTTTCAAGAGACCCAGTACTTC
size: .
D: TRBD2
V: TRBV4-1
J: TRBJ2-5

CDR3: CASSLSMGGRLGNTIYF
DNA: TGTGCCAGCAGCTTGAGTATGGGGGGGCGACTAGGAAACACCATATATTTT
size: .
D: .
V: TRBV5-6
J: TRBJ1-3

CDR3: CASSQNNREGHLHF
DNA: TGTGCCAGCAGCCAGAATAACAGGGAGGGACACCTCCACTTT
size: .
D: .
V: TRBV7-9
J: TRBJ1-6

CDR3: CASSLGGQGGSPLHF
DNA: TGTGCCAGCAGCTTAGGGGGCCAGGGGGGTTCACCCCTCCACTTT
size: .
D: TRBD1
V: TRBV7-9
J: TRBJ1-6

CDR3: CSVVGMNTEAFF
DNA: TGCAGCGTTGTAGGAATGAACACTGAAGCTTTCTTT
size: .
D: .
V: TRBV29-1
J: TRBJ1-1

CDR3: CASSRDHWTGELFF
DNA: TGTGCCAGCAGCCGGGATCATTGGACCGGGGAGCTGTTTTTT
size: .
D: .
V: TRBV6-6
J: TRBJ2-2

CDR3: CASSPWKGSRETQYF
DNA: TGTGCCAGCAGCCCCTGGAAGGGGTCGAGAGAGACCCAGTACTTC
size: .
D: .
V: TRBV7-9
J: TRBJ2-5

CDR3: CASTPGTRGGNQPQHF
DNA: TGTGCCAGTACCCCGGGGACTCGCGGGGGTAATCAGCCCCAGCATTTT
size: .
D: .
V: TRBV19
J: TRBJ1-5

CDR3: CAWSVTVQETQYF
DNA: TGTGCCTGGAGTGTAACGGTTCAAGAGACCCAGTACTTC
size: .
D: .
V: TRBV30
J: TRBJ2-5

CDR3: CASSVAAQPPETQYF
DNA: TGTGCCAGCAGCGTTGCTGCCCAGCCACCAGAGACCCAGTACTTC
size: .
D: .
V: TRBV9
J: TRBJ2-5

CDR3: CASSQSSGSREQYF
DNA: TGTGCCAGCAGTCAATCCTCAGGGTCCCGCGAGCAGTACTTC
size: once
D: .
V: TRBV6-5
J: TRBJ2-7

CDR3: CASSIQQPYSGNTIYF
DNA: TGTGCCAGTAGTATTCAACAGCCTTACTCTGGAAACACCATATATTTT
size: .
D: .
V: TRBV19
J: TRBJ1-3

CDR3: CASSSTGYSGNTIYF
DNA: TGTGCCAGCAGTTCGACAGGCTACTCTGGAAACACCATATATTTT
size: once
D: .
V: TRBV6-5
J: TRBJ1-3

CDR3: CAISGVNEQFF
DNA: TGTGCCATCTCGGGTGTTAATGAGCAGTTCTTC
size: .
D: .
V: TRBV10-3
J: TRBJ2-1

CDR3: CASSLPGYNSPLHF
DNA: TGTGCCAGCAGCTTACCAGGGTATAATTCACCCCTCCACTTT
size: .
D: .
V: TRBV7-2
J: TRBJ1-6

CDR3: CASSLDGGGTGELFF
DNA: TGTGCCAGCAGCTTGGACGGTGGTGGGACCGGGGAGCTGTTTTTT
size: .
D: .
V: TRBV5-4
J: TRBJ2-2

CDR3: CASSQGIGGAGSYNEQFF
DNA: TGTGCCAGCAGCCAAGGGATCGGGGGGGCTGGCTCCTACAATGAGCAGTTCTTC
size: .
D: TRBD2
V: TRBV3-1/TRBV3-2
J: TRBJ2-1

CDR3: CASSSPRVAGELFF
DNA: TGTGCCAGCAGTTCCCCTAGGGTTGCCGGGGAGCTGTTTTTT
size: .
D: .
V: TRBV5-4
J: TRBJ2-2

CDR3: CASSYWDGEQYF
DNA: TGTGCCAGCAGTTACTGGGACGGCGAGCAGTACTTC
size: .
D: .
V: TRBV6-5
J: TRBJ2-7

CDR3: CASSDRLTSRTDTQYF
DNA: TGTGCCAGCAGTGATCGGCTAACTAGCCGTACAGATACGCAGTATTTT
size: .
D: .
V: TRBV25-1
J: TRBJ2-3

CDR3: CASSLTGAYNEQFF
DNA: TGCGCCAGCAGTCTAACCGGGGCCTACAATGAGCAGTTCTTC
size: .
D: .
V: TRBV4-1
J: TRBJ2-1

CDR3: CASSQDVAEAFF
DNA: TGTGCCAGCAGCCAAGATGTGGCAGAAGCTTTCTTT
size: .
D: .
V: TRBV3-1/TRBV3-2
J: TRBJ1-1

CDR3: CATSEGRAVGYGYTF
DNA: TGTGCCACCAGTGAGGGGAGGGCGGTCGGCTATGGCTACACCTTC
size: .
D: .
V: TRBV24-1
J: TRBJ1-2